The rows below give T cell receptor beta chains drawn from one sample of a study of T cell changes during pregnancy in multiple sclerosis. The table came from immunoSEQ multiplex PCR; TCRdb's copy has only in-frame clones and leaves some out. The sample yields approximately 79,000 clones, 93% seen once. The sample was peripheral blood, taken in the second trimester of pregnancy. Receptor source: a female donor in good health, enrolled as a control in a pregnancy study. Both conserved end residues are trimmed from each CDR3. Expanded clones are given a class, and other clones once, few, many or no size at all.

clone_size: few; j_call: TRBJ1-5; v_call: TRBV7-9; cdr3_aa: ASSGLLYNQPQH
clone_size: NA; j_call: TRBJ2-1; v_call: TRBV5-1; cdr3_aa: ASSLGHNEQF
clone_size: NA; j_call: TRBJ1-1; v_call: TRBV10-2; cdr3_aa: ASSDPAQGGTEAF
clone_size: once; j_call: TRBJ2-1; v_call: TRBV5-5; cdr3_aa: ASSPGRTGALYNEQF
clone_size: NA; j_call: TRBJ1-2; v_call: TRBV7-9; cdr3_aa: ASSLEDPRGYGYT
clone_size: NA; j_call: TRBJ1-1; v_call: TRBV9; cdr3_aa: ASSVGRMSEAF
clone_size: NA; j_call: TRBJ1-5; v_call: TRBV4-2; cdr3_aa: ASSRRQGSNQPQH
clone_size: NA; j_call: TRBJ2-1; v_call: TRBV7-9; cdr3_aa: ASSLGSGGDLGGYNEQF
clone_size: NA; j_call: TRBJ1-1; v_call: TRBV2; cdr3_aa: ASSGDSLNTEAF
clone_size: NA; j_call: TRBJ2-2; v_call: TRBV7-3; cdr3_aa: ASSSTGGRNTGELF
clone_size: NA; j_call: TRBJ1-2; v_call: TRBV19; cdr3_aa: ASSIKVDGVYGYT
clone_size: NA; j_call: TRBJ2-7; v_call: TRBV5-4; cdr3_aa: ASRTPGDPYEQY
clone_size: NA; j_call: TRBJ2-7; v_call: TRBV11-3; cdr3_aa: ASSRDSSYEQY
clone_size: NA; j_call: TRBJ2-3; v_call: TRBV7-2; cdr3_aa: ASSYSRDTQY
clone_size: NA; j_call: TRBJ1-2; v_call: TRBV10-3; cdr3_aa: AISVGDGYT
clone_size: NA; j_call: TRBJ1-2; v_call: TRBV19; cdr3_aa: ASTFHPRGVDGYT
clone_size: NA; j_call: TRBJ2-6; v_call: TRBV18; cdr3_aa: ASSPRGSGANVLT
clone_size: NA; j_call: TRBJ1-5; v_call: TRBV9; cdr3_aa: ASSAGPGVSTEVLDQPQH
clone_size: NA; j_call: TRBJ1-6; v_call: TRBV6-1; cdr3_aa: ASREGPDSPLH
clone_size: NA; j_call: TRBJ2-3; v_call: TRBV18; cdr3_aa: ASSGQGAIDTQY
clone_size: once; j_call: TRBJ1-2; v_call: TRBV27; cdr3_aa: ASPGTGGKGYGYT
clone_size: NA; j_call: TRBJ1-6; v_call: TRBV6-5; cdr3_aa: ASSTGQLRVSPLH
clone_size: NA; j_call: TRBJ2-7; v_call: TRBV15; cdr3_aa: ATSRGVGGSSYEQY
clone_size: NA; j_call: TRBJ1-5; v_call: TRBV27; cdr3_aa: ASSSAGTGRNQPQH
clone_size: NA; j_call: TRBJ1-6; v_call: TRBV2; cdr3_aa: ASSVNRDNSPLH
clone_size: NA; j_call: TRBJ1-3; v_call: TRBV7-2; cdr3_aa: ASSLVLPREGNTIY
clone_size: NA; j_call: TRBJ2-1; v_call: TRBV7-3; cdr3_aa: ASSLGGGYNEQF
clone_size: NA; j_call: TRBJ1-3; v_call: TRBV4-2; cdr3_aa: ASSQVGGQGSMSSGNTIY
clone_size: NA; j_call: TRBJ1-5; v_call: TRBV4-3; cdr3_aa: ASSQGVGARNQPQH
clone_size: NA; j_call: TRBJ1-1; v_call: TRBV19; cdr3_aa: ASSSHRGMYTEAF
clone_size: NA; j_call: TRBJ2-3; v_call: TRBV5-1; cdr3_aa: ASRSGAPRDTQY
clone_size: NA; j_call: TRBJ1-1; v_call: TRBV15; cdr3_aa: ATSRDLQGAVSVNTEAF
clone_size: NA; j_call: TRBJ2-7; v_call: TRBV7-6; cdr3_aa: ASSLGQGYYEQY
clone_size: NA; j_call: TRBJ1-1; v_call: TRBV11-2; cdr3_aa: ASSLDGLGVGTEAF
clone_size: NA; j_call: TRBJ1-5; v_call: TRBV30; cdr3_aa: AWSVPVGQARPQH
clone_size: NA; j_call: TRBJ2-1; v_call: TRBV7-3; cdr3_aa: ASSVAGGRYNEQF
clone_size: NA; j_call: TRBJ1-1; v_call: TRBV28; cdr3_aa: ASRGQGGSMDTEAF
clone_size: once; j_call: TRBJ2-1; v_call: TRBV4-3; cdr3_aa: ASSQGAVRSYNEQF
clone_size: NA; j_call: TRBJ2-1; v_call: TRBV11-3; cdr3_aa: ASSSGQGAGNEQF
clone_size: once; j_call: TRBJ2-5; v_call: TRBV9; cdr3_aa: ASSGQYQETQY
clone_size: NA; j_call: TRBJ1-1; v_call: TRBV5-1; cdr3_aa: ASSSWTGRDPEAF